The 22 T cell receptor beta chains below come from one sample, sequenced in a study of cytomegalovirus exposure and HLA in healthy donors (dated by TCRdb to about 2017). Libraries came from the immunoSEQ multiplex PCR assay. The multiplex PCR relied on a mix of 60 forward primers for TCR Vbeta segments and 13 reverse primers for TCR Jbeta segments. TCRdb's version of the immuneACCESS table is confined to in-frame rearrangements and falls short of the full clone set. An unresolved V gene accounts for under half of the shortfall where checked; the remainder is of unknown origin. The sample data list approximately 190,000 clones, and approximately 70% of these were observed just once. Around 2.6% of the sample is in the top ten clones. The sequencing input was PBMCs. The origin of the receptors is a middle-aged man in good health and CMV-seropositive.

This clone has just a few counts. This chain joins TRBV28 and TRBJ2-1, with TRBD1 matching over 10 bases. The CDR3 contains 16 residues. J was trimmed by 7 bases and V by 6 bases; bases with no gene match: 12. From germline, CDR1 is MDHEN and CDR2 SYDVKM. The CDR3 sequence: CASRSLGQGTKNEQFF. The CDR3 coding sequence is TGTGCCAGCAGGTCCCTGGGACAGGGGACCAAAAATGAGCAGTTCTTC.

The chain recombines TRBV6-6 with TRBJ1-2; D may be TRBD1 (5 bases). Germline CDR1 reads MNHNY; CDR2 reads SVGAGI (reference sequence). V lost 1 base, J lost 5 bases, and 11 bases lay in between. There are 14 residues in the CDR3. Here the CDR3 DNA reads TGTGCCAGCAGTTACTGGGGCAGGGAATATGGCTACACCTTC. This gives the protein CASSYWGREYGYTF.

The chain links TRBV11-2 to TRBJ1-1; D is unclear. Germline CDR1 and CDR2: SGHAT and FQNNGV. There are 13 residues in the CDR3. V was pared by 3 bases and J by 10 bases, with 15 bases between. The chain's CDR3 is CASSFSTGGGAFF. The DNA of the CDR3 is TGTGCCAGCAGCTTCTCGACGGGCGGAGGAGCTTTCTTT. Using reference TRBV11-2 and TRBJ1-1 for the parts outside the CDR3, the full variable domain is EAGVAQSPRYKIIEKRQSVAFWCNPISGHATLYWYQQILGQGPKLLIQFQNNGVVDDSQLPKDRFSAERLKGVDSTLKIQPAKLEDSAVYLCASSFSTGGGAFFGQGTRLTVV.

The chain carries TRBV28 and TRBJ2-6, with D unclear. From germline, CDR1 is MDHEN and CDR2 SYDVKM. The CDR3 totals 18 residues. V lost 8 bases, J lost 0 bases, and 20 bases lay in between. The CDR3 DNA reads as TGTGCCAGCGGTAGTGTCCAGGCAATTTTCTCTGGGGCCAACGTCCTGACTTTC. Amino acids: CASGSVQAIFSGANVLTF. Using reference TRBV28 and TRBJ2-6 for the parts outside the CDR3, the full variable domain is DVKVTQSSRYLVKRTGEKVFLECVQDMDHENMFWYRQDPGLGLRLIYFSYDVKMKEKGDIPEGYSVSREKKERFSLILESASTNQTSMYLCASGSVQAIFSGANVLTFGAGSRLTVL.

This chain uses TRBV2 with TRBJ2-5; D is perhaps TRBD1 (6 bases). The germline gives CDR1 SNHLY, CDR2 FYNNEI. The CDR3 loop spans 14 amino acids. V was pared by 2 bases and J by 1 base, with 8 bases between. The CDR3 is CASSEWGPQETQYF. CDR3 DNA sequence: TGTGCCAGCAGTGAATGGGGGCCCCAAGAGACCCAGTACTTC.

The chain carries TRBV5-8 and TRBJ1-6; D unresolved. The length of the CDR3 is 14 residues. V was trimmed by 4 bases and J by 7 bases, leaving 12 bases between them. Germline V gene sequence: CDR1 SGHTS, CDR2 YDEGEE. The CDR3 bases are TGTGCCAGCAGCCTTGGGCCGGGGAATTCACCCCTCCACTTT. It specifies CASSLGPGNSPLHF. Full variable domain (rest looked up from reference TRBV5-8 and TRBJ1-6): EAGVTQSPTHLIKTRGQQATLRCSPISGHTSVYWYQQALGLGLQFLLWYDEGEERNRGNFPPRFSGRQFPNYSSELNVNALELEDSALYLCASSLGPGNSPLHFGNGTRLTVT.

The rearrangement joins TRBV29-1 to TRBJ2-7; no firm D call. The germline V and J ends were trimmed by 0 bases and 7 bases, with 13 bases remaining between them. This CDR3 is 13 amino acids long. Germline V gene sequence: CDR1 SQVTM, CDR2 ANQGSEA. DNA for the CDR3: TGCAGCGTTGAAGATCGCTCTACCCGGGAGCAGTACTTC. It specifies CSVEDRSTREQYF.

This clone was observed a single time. J is TRBJ1-1 and V is TRBV6-5; 8 bases match TRBD1. After removal of 2 bases from V and 2 bases from J, the junction contained 1 base not matched to a gene. CDR3 length: 14 amino acids. Germline CDR1 is MNHEY and CDR2 is SVGAGI. CDR3 nucleotide sequence: TGTGCCAGCAGTTACGACAGGGGAAACACTGAAGCTTTCTTT. Encoded protein: CASSYDRGNTEAFF.

The genes are TRBV9 and TRBJ1-6, with a weak D call TRBD1 (6 bases). Germline V gives CDR1 SGDLS, CDR2 YYNGEE. The ends were cut back, 4 bases at V and 9 bases at J, with 20 bases in the middle. The CDR3 length is 16 residues. CDR3 in DNA: TGTGCCAGCAGCCGACCCGGGACACCCAGTGGTTCACCCCTCCACTTT. Translating it yields CASSRPGTPSGSPLHF.

J is TRBJ1-5 and V is TRBV27; D gene unclear. V was clipped by 1 base and J by 4 bases, with 5 bases between them. The germline V gene encodes CDR1 MNHEY and CDR2 SMNVEV (reference sequence). The CDR3 totals 13 residues. This chain's CDR3 is CASSLFGNQPQHF. The CDR3 bases are TGTGCCAGCAGTTTATTCGGGAATCAGCCCCAGCATTTT.

Comments on this clone: The conserved phenylalanine or tryptophan is not found at the CDR3 terminus, so this likely reflects a read error. V gene TRBV6-5 combines with J gene TRBJ2-7; D perhaps matches TRBD2 (7 bases). The CDR3 consists of 14 residues. Trimming removed 4 bases from V and 0 bases from J, with 10 bases in between. Germline V gives CDR1 MNHEY, CDR2 SVGAGI. The CDR3 loop reads CASSSGGYSYEQYL. For the CDR3, the DNA is TGTGCCAGCAGTTCGGGGGGCTACTCCTACGAGCAGTACCTC.

This chain uses TRBV5-1 with TRBJ1-2; TRBD1 matches 7 bases. Germline CDR1 reads SGHRS; CDR2 reads YFSETQ. The CDR3 extends over 15 amino acids. V shed 4 bases and J 3 bases; nucleotides not matched to a gene: 9. The CDR3 DNA reads TGCGCCAGCAGCCCGATTGACGGGACAGACTATGGCTACACCTTC. Translated: CASSPIDGTDYGYTF.

V usage is TRBV4-3 and J usage is TRBJ1-2; 12 bases line up with TRBD1. Germline V gene data show CDR1 as LGHNA and CDR2 as YSLEER. The CDR3 length is 16 residues. Trimming took 0 bases from V and 4 from J; bases not matched to a gene: 3. The CDR3 spells CASSQEGTGGSYGYTF. The CDR3 bases are TGCGCCAGCAGCCAAGAAGGGACAGGGGGCAGCTATGGCTACACCTTC.

This chain uses TRBV14 with TRBJ2-2, with 8 bases fitting TRBD2. CDR3 length equals 19 residues. Germline V gene data show CDR1 as SGHDN and CDR2 as FVKESK. The V segment lost 4 bases and the J segment 3 bases; nucleotides outside the gene matches: 16. The CDR3 region has the DNA TGTGCCAGCAGCCCCCGGGTCGGCGAGGCAGCGGGGGACACCGGGGAGCTGTTTTTT. Translating it yields CASSPRVGEAAGDTGELFF.

This clone turned up a few times. V gene TRBV28 combines with J gene TRBJ1-1; 9 bases map to TRBD1. The V segment lost 5 bases and the J segment 0 bases; nucleotides outside the gene matches: 10. This CDR3 has 17 amino acids. In germline, CDR1 is MDHEN, CDR2 SYDVKM. The CDR3 nucleotides read TGTGCCAGCAGTCTAGCCGGGACAGGGAACATGAACACTGAAGCTTTCTTT. Its translation is CASSLAGTGNMNTEAFF.

The CDR3 loop reads CASSLDRVVEKLFF. CDR3 in DNA: TGTGCCAGCAGCTTAGACAGGGTGGTCGAGAAACTGTTTTTT. The rearrangement joins TRBV11-2 to TRBJ1-4; D might be TRBD1 (5 bases). CDR3 length: 14 amino acids. V lost 0 bases and J 11 bases, leaving 13 bases between the germline ends. CDR1 SGHAT and CDR2 FQNNGV come from the germline V gene.

The rearrangement links TRBV10-3 to TRBJ2-7; TRBD1 aligns across 8 bases. The CDR3 runs to 14 residues. The junction had 4 bases not matched to a gene; V was cut back by 4 bases and J by 2 bases. The germline V gene has CDR1 ENHRY and CDR2 SYGVKD. The CDR3 reads CAISGQGLTYEQYF. The CDR3 DNA is TGTGCCATCAGTGGACAGGGGCTAACCTACGAGCAGTACTTC.

This clone was picked up a small number of times. The chain has TRBV10-3 and TRBJ1-5; TRBD1 matches at 9 bases. The V and J ends lost 4 bases and 5 bases, in that order; junction bases with no gene match: 6. The length of the CDR3 is 15 residues. Germline V gene data show CDR1 as ENHRY and CDR2 as SYGVKD. The CDR3 sequence: CAISAGTGTDQPQHF. The CDR3 nucleotides read TGTGCCATCAGTGCCGGGACAGGGACGGATCAGCCCCAGCATTTT.

V gene TRBV27 combines with J gene TRBJ2-2, with a weak D call TRBD1 (5 bases). The CDR3 consists of 18 residues. The germline V gene encodes CDR1 MNHEY and CDR2 SMNVEV (reference sequence). V lost 2 bases and J lost 2, with 18 bases in between. The CDR3 nucleotides are TGTGCCAGCAGTTTAGGGCACGGGCAGGGAAGTAACACCGGGGAGCTGTTTTTT. Translated: CASSLGHGQGSNTGELFF.

This chain uses TRBV13 with TRBJ1-1; unclear D gene. V lost 8 bases to trimming and J lost 5 bases, with 12 bases between them. This CDR3 contains 12 residues. The germline V gene encodes CDR1 PRHDT and CDR2 FYEKMQ (reference sequence). The CDR3 here is CASSAGKTEAFF. For the CDR3, the DNA is TGTGCCAGCTCCGCGGGGAAGACTGAAGCTTTCTTT.

This clone has just a few counts. The chain uses TRBV6-6 and TRBJ1-5; 8 positions agree with TRBD1. The germline V gene has CDR1 MNHNY and CDR2 SVGAGI (reference sequence). This CDR3 has 15 residues. The V segment lost 4 bases and the J segment 6 bases; nucleotides outside the gene matches: 8. The CDR3 sequence: CASSSDRAIGQPQHF. CDR3 in DNA: TGTGCCAGCAGTTCGGACAGGGCGATCGGTCAGCCCCAGCATTTT.

The V gene is TRBV9, the J gene TRBJ2-3, with D possibly matching TRBD1 (6 bases). Germline CDR1 SGDLS, CDR2 YYNGEE. This CDR3 has 17 residues. V lost 3 bases, J lost 2 bases, and 19 bases lay in between. As DNA, the CDR3 is TGTGCCAGCAGCGGGCCAGGGGCAGGGAGATTCACAGATACGCAGTATTTT. Translation: CASSGPGAGRFTDTQYF.